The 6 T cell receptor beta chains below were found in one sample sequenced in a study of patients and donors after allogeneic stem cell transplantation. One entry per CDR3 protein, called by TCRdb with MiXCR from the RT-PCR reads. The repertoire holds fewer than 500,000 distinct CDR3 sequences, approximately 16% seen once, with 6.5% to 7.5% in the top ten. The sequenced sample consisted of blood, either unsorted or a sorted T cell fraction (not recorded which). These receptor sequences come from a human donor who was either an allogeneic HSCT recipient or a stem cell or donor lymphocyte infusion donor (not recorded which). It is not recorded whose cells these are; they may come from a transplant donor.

Here the CDR3 DNA reads TGTGCCAGCAGCTTGGACCTTCGGTTGGACAGAGATTCTTTCTTT. Translating gives CASSLDLRLDRDSFF. This chain connects TRBV5-6 to TRBJ1-1, with a possible D match to TRBD1 (6 bases). The germline CDR1 and CDR2 sequences are SGHDT and YYEEEE. Trimming shortened V by 0 bases and J by 12 bases, and 21 bases separated the two germline ends. This CDR3 contains 15 residues.

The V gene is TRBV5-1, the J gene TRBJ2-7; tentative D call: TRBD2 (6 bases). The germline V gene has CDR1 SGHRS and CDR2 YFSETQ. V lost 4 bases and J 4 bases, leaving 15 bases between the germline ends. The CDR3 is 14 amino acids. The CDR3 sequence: CASSPDSGGYEQYF. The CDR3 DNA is TGCGCCAGCAGCCCCGACAGCGGAGGGTACGAGCAGTACTTC.

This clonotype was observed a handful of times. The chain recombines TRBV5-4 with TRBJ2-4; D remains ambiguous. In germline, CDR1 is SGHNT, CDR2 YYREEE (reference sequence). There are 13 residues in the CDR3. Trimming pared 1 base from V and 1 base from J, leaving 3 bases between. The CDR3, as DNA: TGTGCCAGCAGCTTGAACGCCAAAAACATTCAGTACTTC. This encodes CASSLNAKNIQYF. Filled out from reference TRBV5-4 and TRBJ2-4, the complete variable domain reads ETGVTQSPTHLIKTRGQQVTLRCSSQSGHNTVSWYQQALGQGPQFIFQYYREEENGRGNFPPRFSGLQFPNYSSELNVNALELDDSALYLCASSLNAKNIQYFGAGTRLSVL.

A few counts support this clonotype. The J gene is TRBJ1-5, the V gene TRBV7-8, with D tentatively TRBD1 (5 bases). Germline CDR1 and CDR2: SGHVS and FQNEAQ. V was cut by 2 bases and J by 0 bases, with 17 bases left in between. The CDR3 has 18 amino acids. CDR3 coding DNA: TGTGCCAGCAGCTTAAGGGCGCCAGGGCATTATAGCAATCAGCCCCAGCATTTT. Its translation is CASSLRAPGHYSNQPQHF.

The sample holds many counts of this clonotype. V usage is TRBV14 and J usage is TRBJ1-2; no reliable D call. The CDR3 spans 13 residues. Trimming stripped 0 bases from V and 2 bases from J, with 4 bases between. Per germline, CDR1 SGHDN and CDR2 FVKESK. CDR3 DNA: TGTGCCAGCAGCCAAGACAGAAACTATGGCTACACCTTC. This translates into CASSQDRNYGYTF.

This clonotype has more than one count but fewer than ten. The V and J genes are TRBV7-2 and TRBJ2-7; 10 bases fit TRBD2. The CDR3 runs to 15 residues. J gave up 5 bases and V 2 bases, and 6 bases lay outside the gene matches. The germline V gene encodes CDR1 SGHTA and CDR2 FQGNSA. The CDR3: CASSLKAGGNNEQYF. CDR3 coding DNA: TGTGCCAGCAGCTTAAAAGCGGGAGGGAACAACGAGCAGTACTTC.